The subject of this entry is one TCR beta chain. Its target is not known. The data stem from a study of shared clonotypes between healthy human individuals. Findings and caveats of the study: Sampling covered nothing but blood. Tissue TCR repertoires likely differ from those found in blood. Memory subsets generally showed smaller estimated richness than naive subsets did. The genetic and exposure-history diversity represented was limited by few donors.

Germline V gene lookup returns CDR1 MGHDK and CDR2 SYGVNS. V dropped 2 bases and J dropped 8 bases, with 12 bases sitting between them. The CDR3 extends over 14 amino acids. Sorted-subset replicate PCR reactions were performed with approximately 200 ng DNA, corresponding to about 32,000 T cell genomes. The assay was immunoSEQ multiplex PCR, and TCRdb's table has in-frame clones only and misses some. Of 2.3 million or so clones in the sample, more than 80% were seen once. The clonotype originates from a man aged 18 to 30 in good health. Some clones in this sample may be carry-over from other donors' samples. The rearrangement links TRBV25-1 to TRBJ1-4, with D hard to call. The sequenced material came from naive CD4+ T cells from PBMCs. Stated subset: CD45RA+ positively selected. This CDR3 reads CASSEPQSFEKLFF. The CDR3 coding sequence is TGTGCCAGCAGTGAACCGCAATCGTTCGAAAAACTGTTTTTT.